The 11 T cell receptor beta chains presented below share a single source sample, sequenced in a study of T cells in Graves' hyperthyroidism and ophthalmopathy. It was RNA transcripts that yielded the amplified TCR beta CDR3 regions. TCR CDR3 regions were first amplified by RT-PCR with HTBI primers. TCRdb reprocessed the multiplex PCR reads with MiXCR, giving one entry per CDR3 protein. The sample includes hundreds of thousands of distinct CDR3 sequences, more than 14% of them seen just once. Sequences were obtained from blood. The source of these receptors is a woman between 50 and 59 years old with Graves' ophthalmopathy.

There are many counts of this clonotype. The chain carries TRBV4-3 and TRBJ1-1; D is uncertain. Germline V gene data show CDR1 as LGHNA and CDR2 as YSLEER. V lost 2 bases and J 1 base, leaving 11 bases between the germline ends. The CDR3 contains 15 residues. The CDR3 region has the DNA TGCGCCAGCAGCCAATCGGATTTCGGGAACACTGAAGCTTTCTTT. Its protein is CASSQSDFGNTEAFF.

This chain joins TRBV11-1 and TRBJ1-5; TRBD1 aligns across 8 bases. CDR1 is SGHAT and CDR2 is FQDESV in the germline V gene (reference sequence). The CDR3 contains 14 residues. V lost 4 bases to trimming and J lost 7 bases; unmatched junction nucleotides: 6. CDR3 sequence: CASSSDRDRQPQHF. DNA for the CDR3: TGTGCCAGCAGCTCGGACAGGGATAGACAGCCCCAGCATTTT.

The J gene is TRBJ1-5, the V gene TRBV6-5, with 7 nucleotides matching TRBD1. Trimming took 4 bases from V and 5 from J; bases not matched to a gene: 8. Germline loops: CDR1 MNHEY, CDR2 SVGAGI. This CDR3 is 15 amino acids long. The CDR3 coding sequence is TGTGCCAGCAGTTGCCAGGACAGGTGGTATCAGCCCCAGCATTTT. Its translation is CASSCQDRWYQPQHF.

This clonotype has ten or more counts. The CDR3 region is CASRGQGPFGEQYF. DNA of the CDR3: TGTGCCAGCAGAGGACAGGGTCCCTTTGGCGAGCAGTACTTC. The chain has TRBV6-1 and TRBJ2-7, with 8 positions matching TRBD1. The ends lost 6 bases at V and 6 bases at J; junction bases unmatched: 10. This CDR3 is 14 amino acids long. From germline, CDR1 is MNHNS and CDR2 SASEGT.

The chain couples TRBV6-5 to TRBJ2-2, with TRBD1 as a possible D gene (6 bases). With 1 base removed from V and 5 bases from J, the gap between germline ends came to 8 bases. The CDR3 consists of 14 residues. The germline gives CDR1 MNHEY, CDR2 SVGAGI. Written as DNA, the CDR3 is TGTGCCAGCAGTTACTTCGGACAGACCGGGGAGCTGTTTTTT. Its translation: CASSYFGQTGELFF.

In this sample, this clonotype turned up a few times. The chain couples TRBV28 to TRBJ2-4; no clear D gene. Trimming removed 5 bases at V and 0 bases at J, with 11 bases between. CDR1 MDHEN and CDR2 SYDVKM come from the germline V gene. This CDR3 spans 15 amino acids. The CDR3 bases are TGTGCCAGCAGTCCCCGGTCTGTAGCCAAAAACATTCAGTACTTC. Encoded protein: CASSPRSVAKNIQYF.

This clonotype has a count of ten or more. The rearrangement uses TRBV13 and TRBJ1-2; the match to TRBD1 covers 7 bases. Per the germline V gene, CDR1 is PRHDT and CDR2 is FYEKMQ (reference sequence). The CDR3 covers 13 residues. J was trimmed by 7 bases and V by 3 bases; bases with no gene match: 5. The CDR3 loop reads CASSLHNRGGYTF. The CDR3 nucleotides read TGTGCCAGCAGCTTGCACAACAGGGGTGGCTACACCTTC.

This clonotype was counted a few times. This chain uses TRBV20-1 with TRBJ1-6; perhaps TRBD1 as D (6 bases). The V gene's germline CDR1 is DFQATT and CDR2 SNEGSKA (reference sequence). The CDR3 runs to 17 residues. The V and J ends lost 0 bases and 0 bases respectively, with 12 bases between them. The CDR3 nucleotides are TGCAGTGCTAGAGATTCCCAGGGGAGCTCCTATAATTCACCCCTCCACTTT. It is translated as CSARDSQGSSYNSPLHF.

The gene calls are TRBV19 and TRBJ1-5; D is possibly TRBD1 (5 bases). Germline CDR1 LNHDA, CDR2 SQIVND (reference sequence). This CDR3 has 14 residues. V dropped 3 bases and J dropped 2 bases, with 8 bases sitting between them. CDR3 sequence reads: CASSIGRGNQPQHF. DNA for the CDR3: TGTGCCAGTAGTATTGGCAGGGGCAATCAGCCCCAGCATTTT.

This clonotype was counted at least ten times. The chain has TRBV6-2 or TRBV6-3 and TRBJ2-1, with D possibly TRBD1 on 6 matching bases. Trimming removed 6 bases from V and 5 bases from J, with 17 bases in between. The CDR3 covers 15 residues. The germline V gene has CDR1 MNHEY and CDR2 SVGEGT. The CDR3 reads CASRKSGTTHNEQFF. CDR3 nucleotides: TGTGCCAGCAGGAAGTCCGGGACAACCCACAATGAGCAGTTCTTC.

At least ten counts were recorded for this clonotype. The chain has TRBV28 and TRBJ2-3; TRBD2 agrees at 15 bases. Germline V gene data show CDR1 as MDHEN and CDR2 as SYDVKM. There are 18 residues in the CDR3. The trim removed 5 bases at V and 3 bases at J, leaving 9 bases unmatched. The CDR3 nucleotides read TGTGCCAGCAGTCTACCATTGGGGACTAGCGGGAGGACAGATACGCAGTATTTT. Amino acids: CASSLPLGTSGRTDTQYF.